The clone carrying this T cell receptor (beta chain) came up once. As originally analysed: Researchers report that nucleated cell counts were estimated from reference gene primer amplification. Only in-frame clones appear in the TCRdb table, and some are missing; sequencing was by immunoSEQ multiplex PCR. V, J and clone size derive from that table, while D and trimming were established from the DNA sequence. The data show over 50,000 clones, with 85% seen just once and roughly a tenth held by the top ten. Germline lookup yields CDR1 WNHNN and CDR2 SYGVQD (reference sequence). V shed 4 bases and J shed 7 bases, with 11 bases lying between them. This CDR3 has 13 residues. This record comes from a study of blood T cell repertoires in COVID-19. About the study: The origin of the acute and convalescent COVID-19 samples was the United States, Italy and Spain. PBMCs, B-cell-depleted T cells, or T cells were the source of the cDNA or gDNA that made up the material.

V is TRBV10-1 and J is TRBJ1-5; no definite D call. This TCR was sampled from a human donor in a cohort sampled during active COVID-19. The sample comprised peripheral blood. CDR3 region: CASSVGFNQPQHF. For the CDR3, the DNA is TGCGCCAGCAGTGTCGGTTTCAACCAGCCCCAGCATTTT.